One sample yielded the 29 T cell receptor beta chains listed below, sequenced in a study of graft-versus-host responses after intestinal transplantation. Their antigen targets remain unknown. Clones were read by immunoSEQ multiplex PCR, and TCRdb kept only the in-frame ones, dropping some. The profile shows roughly 99,000 clones, roughly 86% of them singletons. The source was unstimulated CD4+ T cells sorted from spleen or lymph node cells, collected before transplant. These receptor sequences come from a human donor who was the organ donor for an intestinal transplant.

The rearrangement links TRBV7-2 to TRBJ2-2; D perhaps matches TRBD2 (6 bases). Germline values: CDR1 SGHTA, CDR2 FQGNSA. The CDR3 loop spans 16 amino acids. V lost 4 bases to trimming and J lost 6 bases, with 18 bases between them. CDR3 sequence: CASSSASAIRAGELFF. The CDR3 region has the DNA TGTGCCAGCAGCTCCGCTAGCGCCATAAGGGCCGGGGAGCTGTTTTTT.

This rearrangement joins TRBV6-1 to TRBJ2-3; no reliable D call. CDR1 and CDR2 from the germline V gene are MNHNS and SASEGT. CDR3 length equals 13 residues. The V end was cut by 2 bases, the J end by 4 bases, with 7 bases between. The CDR3 region is CASSESRPDTQYF. The DNA for the CDR3 is TGTGCCAGCAGTGAATCCAGGCCAGATACGCAGTATTTT.

This clone has more than one count but fewer than ten. The V and J genes are TRBV11-2 and TRBJ2-5; 8 bases are shared with TRBD2. Germline CDR1 SGHAT, CDR2 FQNNGV. Unmatched junction bases numbered 6, after V lost 5 bases and J lost 4 bases. CDR3 length equals 14 residues. The CDR3 region is CASSPGGAAETQYF. CDR3 bases: TGTGCCAGCAGCCCCGGGGGGGCCGCAGAGACCCAGTACTTC.

The gene calls are TRBV6-6 and TRBJ2-7, with D possibly matching TRBD1 (5 bases). Germline loops: CDR1 MNHNY, CDR2 SVGAGI (reference sequence). The V end was cut by 8 bases, the J end by 6 bases, with 20 bases between. This CDR3 contains 14 residues. Here the CDR3 DNA reads TGTGCCAGCTGTCCGAGCAGGGTTTGTGGCGAGCAGTACTTC. Its protein is CASCPSRVCGEQYF.

V gene TRBV11-2 combines with J gene TRBJ1-3, with a possible D match to TRBD1 (5 bases). The CDR3 has 14 residues. Germline lookup yields CDR1 SGHAT and CDR2 FQNNGV. V shed 3 bases and J shed 2 bases, with 8 bases lying between them. In nucleotides, the CDR3 is TGTGCCAGCAGCTTCGGGACGGCTGGAAACACCATATATTTT. Protein product: CASSFGTAGNTIYF.

This chain connects TRBV28 to TRBJ2-7; D is tentatively TRBD1 or TRBD2 (5 bases each). CDR3 size: 13 residues. Germline loops: CDR1 MDHEN, CDR2 SYDVKM. Trimming left V 8 bases short and J 5 bases short, with 16 bases between. The CDR3 DNA reads as TGTGCCAGCCGAGGGGTAGGGCCCAACGAGCAGTACTTC. Its translation: CASRGVGPNEQYF.

In its sample, this clone was seen once. Different DNA sequences within this sample yield the same CDR3. This chain links TRBV10-1 with TRBJ2-5, with D maybe TRBD2 (6 bases). Germline V CDR1 and CDR2: WNHNN, SYGVQD (reference sequence). The V end lost 5 bases, the J end lost 5 bases, and 18 bases lay between the germline ends. The length of the CDR3 is 15 residues. The CDR3 DNA reads as TGCGCCAGCAGTTCCTCGGGGGATCCGCCGGAGACCCAGTACTTC. Translation: CASSSSGDPPETQYF.

The CDR3 DNA reads TGTGCCAGCAGCAAAGAAAGCGGGAGGGCTTACGAGCAGTACTTC. Amino acids: CASSKESGRAYEQYF. The gene calls are TRBV21-1 and TRBJ2-7; the table's D call TRBD2 went unverified against the DNA. TRBV21-1 is a listed pseudogene. This CDR3 contains 15 residues.

This chain uses TRBV28 with TRBJ1-1, with D hard to call. The CDR3 is 11 residues long. Trimming removed 6 bases from V and 1 base from J, with 3 bases in between. The germline V gene has CDR1 MDHEN and CDR2 SYDVKM. In nucleotides, the CDR3 is TGTGCCAGCAGGGGGAACACTGAAGCTTTCTTT. It is translated as CASRGNTEAFF.

The CDR3 nucleotides are TGTGCCAGCAGCTTAGATGGGACTAGCGGTCCGTATTTT. Its protein is CASSLDGTSGPYF. V usage is TRBV11-3 and J usage is TRBJ2-3; 11 nucleotides line up with TRBD2. The CDR3 spans 13 residues. Germline CDR1 reads SGHNT; CDR2 reads YENEEA. V shed 0 bases and J 14 bases; nucleotides not matched to a gene: 4.

The J gene is TRBJ2-2, the V gene TRBV5-5, with 9 bases that match TRBD1. CDR1 SGHKS and CDR2 YYEKEE come from the germline V gene (reference sequence). This CDR3 is built from 16 residues. V dropped 0 bases and J dropped 3; count of bases not matched to a gene: 3. The CDR3 sequence is CASSLDRQGDTGELFF. The CDR3 nucleotides are TGTGCCAGCAGCTTGGATCGACAGGGGGACACCGGGGAGCTGTTTTTT. Drawing the rest from reference TRBV5-5 and TRBJ2-2, the complete variable domain is DAGVTQSPTHLIKTRGQQVTLRCSPISGHKSVSWYQQVLGQGPQFIFQYYEKEERGRGNFPDRFSARQFPNYSSELNVNALLLGDSALYLCASSLDRQGDTGELFFGEGSRLTVL.

The chain has TRBV6-5 and TRBJ1-1; TRBD1 might be the D (6 bases). Looked up from germline, CDR1 is MNHEY and CDR2 is SVGAGI. CDR3 length: 13 amino acids. Trimming took 6 bases from V and 3 from J, leaving 11 bases between them. The CDR3 is CASSKQGHTEAFF. The DNA of the CDR3 is TGTGCCAGCAGCAAACAGGGCCACACTGAAGCTTTCTTT.

The chain carries TRBV6-6 and TRBJ1-4, with a tentative D call TRBD1 (6 bases). Germline values: CDR1 MNHNY, CDR2 SVGAGI (reference sequence). Deletions cut 6 bases from V and 5 bases from J, with 10 bases between. The CDR3 totals 13 residues. CDR3 sequence (DNA): TGTGCCAGCAGCCCGACAGGAAATGAAAAACTGTTTTTT. Protein sequence: CASSPTGNEKLFF.

The chain joins TRBV5-1 to TRBJ1-2, with D tentatively TRBD1 (6 bases). V shed 8 bases and J shed 8 bases, with 22 bases lying between them. CDR3 size: 14 residues. Germline CDR1 SGHRS, CDR2 YFSETQ. The CDR3 DNA is TGCGCCAGTAACTCTGGGACTGACAGGACAGGCTACACCTTC. This gives the protein CASNSGTDRTGYTF.

The V and J genes are TRBV29-1 and TRBJ2-1, with D tentatively TRBD1 (5 bases). Germline CDR1 and CDR2: SQVTM and ANQGSEA. The CDR3 has 11 amino acids. V was trimmed by 6 bases and J by 3 bases, leaving 6 bases between them. The CDR3 DNA is TGCAGCGTCGGACACTACAATGAGCAGTTCTTC. Its translation is CSVGHYNEQFF.

The V call is TRBV6-1, the J call TRBJ1-5, with a possible D match to TRBD1 (6 bases). The length of the CDR3 is 15 residues. Germline CDR1 is MNHNS and CDR2 is SASEGT. The V end was cut by 3 bases, the J end by 7 bases, with 16 bases between. The CDR3 coding sequence is TGTGCCAGCAGTGAGCCGGGTACAGGGAGACAGCCCCAGCATTTT. Translated, it gives CASSEPGTGRQPQHF.

This clone appeared a few times. The chain is built from TRBV9 and TRBJ1-6, with no clear D. The CDR3 is made up of 15 amino acids. Trimming cost V 0 bases and J 9 bases, with 13 bases left between them. Per germline, CDR1 SGDLS and CDR2 YYNGEE. CDR3 nucleotides: TGTGCCAGCAGCGTAGGGACTGCTCTCGGTTCACCCCTCCACTTT. This translates into CASSVGTALGSPLHF.

The chain uses TRBV5-4 and TRBJ2-1; 11 bases line up with TRBD2. CDR1 SGHNT and CDR2 YYREEE come from the germline V gene (reference sequence). Losses at the gene ends were 4 bases for V and 9 bases for J; bases not matched to a gene: 12. The CDR3 contains 16 residues. CDR3 amino acids: CASSQGSGGAVGEQFF. The CDR3 DNA is TGTGCCAGCAGCCAAGGTAGCGGGGGGGCAGTCGGTGAGCAGTTCTTC.

The CDR3 reads CATRKDGLSYEQYF. Here the CDR3 DNA reads TGTGCCACCCGGAAGGACGGGCTCTCCTACGAGCAGTACTTC. The V and J genes are TRBV6-5 and TRBJ2-7; D uncertain. Germline-derived CDR1 and CDR2 are MNHEY and SVGAGI. Trimming cost V 10 bases and J 0 bases, with 16 bases left between them. The CDR3 is 14 residues long.

The rearrangement joins TRBV2 to TRBJ2-7; 7 bases agree with TRBD2. The CDR3 contains 15 residues. V was pared by 4 bases and J by 3 bases, with 9 bases of the junction left unmatched. Germline V gene data show CDR1 as SNHLY and CDR2 as FYNNEI. CDR3 sequence (DNA): TGTGCCAGCAGTGGGGCCTGGGGACTATACTACGAGCAGTACTTC. Translation: CASSGAWGLYYEQYF.

This clone has more than one count but fewer than ten. The rearrangement links TRBV5-4 to TRBJ2-5, with D unresolved. CDR3 length: 12 residues. V lost 0 bases and J 3 bases, leaving 3 bases between the germline ends. Germline CDR1 and CDR2: SGHNT and YYREEE (reference sequence). For the CDR3, the DNA is TGTGCCAGCAGCTTGGGGGAAGAGACCCAGTACTTC. Amino acids: CASSLGEETQYF.

The chain joins TRBV11-2 to TRBJ2-3; 9 bases match TRBD2. Germline CDR1 is SGHAT and CDR2 is FQNNGV. The CDR3 consists of 17 residues. Trimming took 1 base from V and 0 from J; bases not matched to a gene: 5. The CDR3: CASSLGLAGSSTDTQYF. The CDR3 DNA follows: TGTGCCAGCAGCTTAGGTCTAGCGGGGAGTAGCACAGATACGCAGTATTTT.

The table lists this clone with a count of one. This chain links TRBV9 with TRBJ2-5, with D uncertain. Trimming shortened V by 4 bases and J by 2 bases, and 9 bases separated the two germline ends. CDR1 and CDR2 from the germline V gene are SGDLS and YYNGEE. The CDR3 contains 13 residues. CDR3 amino acids: CASSPYGQETQYF. Written as DNA, the CDR3 is TGTGCCAGCAGCCCCTATGGGCAAGAGACCCAGTACTTC.

The V gene is TRBV5-4, the J gene TRBJ2-1, with a possible D match to TRBD2 (5 bases). The CDR3 is made up of 13 amino acids. Germline lookup yields CDR1 SGHNT and CDR2 YYREEE (reference sequence). The V and J ends lost 3 bases and 4 bases respectively, with 8 bases between them. CDR3 sequence: CASSSGLYNEQFF. CDR3 nucleotide sequence: TGTGCCAGCAGCTCCGGACTGTACAATGAGCAGTTCTTC.

The chain combines TRBV5-1 with TRBJ2-5, with TRBD1 matching 8 bases. Germline trimming cut 1 base from V and 5 bases from J; bases unmatched to any gene: 7. The V gene's germline CDR1 is SGHRS and CDR2 YFSETQ. The CDR3 loop spans 15 amino acids. The CDR3 loop reads CASSLIQGGPETQYF. The CDR3 coding sequence is TGCGCCAGCAGCTTGATACAGGGGGGACCGGAGACCCAGTACTTC.

This clone was seen only once. J is TRBJ2-7 and V is TRBV29-1, with TRBD1 matching 8 bases. The V gene end was trimmed by 3 bases and the J gene end by 0 bases; junction bases not matched to a gene: 4. This CDR3 contains 14 residues. Germline lookup yields CDR1 SQVTM and CDR2 ANQGSEA. The CDR3 region is CSVDGQGASYEQYF. CDR3 in DNA: TGCAGCGTTGATGGGCAGGGGGCCTCCTACGAGCAGTACTTC.

This clone has only one observation. This rearrangement joins TRBV4-1 to TRBJ1-2, with D possibly being TRBD1 (6 bases). The CDR3 is 15 amino acids. V was trimmed by 1 base and J by 9 bases, leaving 18 bases between them. Germline V lookup: CDR1 MGHRA, CDR2 YSYEKL. The CDR3 region is CASSQARGDRRSYTF. The CDR3 DNA is TGCGCCAGCAGCCAAGCCAGGGGCGATCGGAGGAGCTACACCTTC.

The chain employs TRBV28 and TRBJ2-7; no clear D gene. This CDR3 spans 13 amino acids. The V gene's germline CDR1 is MDHEN and CDR2 SYDVKM. V was cut by 5 bases and J by 1 base, with 9 bases left in between. CDR3 bases: TGTGCCAGCAGTCTTTCCCCGTCCTACGAGCAGTACTTC. Translating it yields CASSLSPSYEQYF.

This chain uses TRBV5-6 with TRBJ1-1; 7 bases align to TRBD1. This CDR3 region has 14 residues. The V gene's germline CDR1 is SGHDT and CDR2 YYEEEE. The trim removed 2 bases at V and 10 bases at J, leaving 11 bases unmatched. DNA of the CDR3: TGTGCCAGCAGCTTAGCAGGGGGAACAAGGACAGCTTTCTTT. Protein product: CASSLAGGTRTAFF.